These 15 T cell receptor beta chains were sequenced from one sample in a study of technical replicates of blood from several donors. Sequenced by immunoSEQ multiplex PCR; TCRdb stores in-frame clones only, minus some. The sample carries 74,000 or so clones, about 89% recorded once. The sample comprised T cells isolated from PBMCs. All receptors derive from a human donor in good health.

The CDR3: CASNADPRTDTQYF. The CDR3 coding sequence is TGTGCCAGCAACGCAGACCCTAGGACAGATACGCAGTATTTT. This chain links TRBV6-5 with TRBJ2-3; D ambiguous. With 7 bases removed from V and 3 bases from J, the gap between germline ends came to 14 bases. CDR3 length equals 14 residues. Germline CDR1 and CDR2: MNHEY and SVGAGI.

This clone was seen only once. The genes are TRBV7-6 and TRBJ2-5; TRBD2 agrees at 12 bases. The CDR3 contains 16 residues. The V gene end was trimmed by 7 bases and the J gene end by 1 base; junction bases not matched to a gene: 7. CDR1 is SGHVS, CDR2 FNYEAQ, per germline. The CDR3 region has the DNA TGTGCCAGCACCTCGACTAGCGGGGGCTTCCAAGAGACCCAGTACTTC. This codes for CASTSTSGGFQETQYF. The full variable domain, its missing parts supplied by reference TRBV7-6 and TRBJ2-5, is GAGVSQSPRYKVTKRGQDVALRCDPISGHVSLYWYRQALGQGPEFLTYFNYEAQQDKSGLPNDRFSAERPEGSISTLTIQRTEQRDSAMYRCASTSTSGGFQETQYFGPGTRLLVL.

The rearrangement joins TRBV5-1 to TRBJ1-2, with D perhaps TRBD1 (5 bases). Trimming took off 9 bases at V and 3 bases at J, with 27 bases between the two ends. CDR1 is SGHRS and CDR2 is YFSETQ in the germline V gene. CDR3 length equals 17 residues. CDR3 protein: CATRGTGESPWDYGYTF. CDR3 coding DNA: TGCGCCACCCGGGGGACGGGGGAGTCCCCTTGGGACTATGGCTACACCTTC.

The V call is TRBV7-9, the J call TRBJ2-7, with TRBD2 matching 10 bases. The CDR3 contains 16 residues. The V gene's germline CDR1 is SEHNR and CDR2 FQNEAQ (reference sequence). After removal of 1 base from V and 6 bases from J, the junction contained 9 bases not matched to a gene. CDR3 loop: CASSLVTSGKGSEQYF. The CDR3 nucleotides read TGTGCCAGCAGCTTAGTAACTAGCGGGAAAGGTAGCGAGCAGTACTTC.

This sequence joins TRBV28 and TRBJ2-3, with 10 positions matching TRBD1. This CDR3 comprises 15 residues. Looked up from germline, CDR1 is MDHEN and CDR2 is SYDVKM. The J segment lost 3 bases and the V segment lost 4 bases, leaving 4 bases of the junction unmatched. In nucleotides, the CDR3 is TGTGCCAGCAGTTCCTGGGACAGGGGAACAGATACGCAGTATTTT. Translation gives CASSSWDRGTDTQYF.

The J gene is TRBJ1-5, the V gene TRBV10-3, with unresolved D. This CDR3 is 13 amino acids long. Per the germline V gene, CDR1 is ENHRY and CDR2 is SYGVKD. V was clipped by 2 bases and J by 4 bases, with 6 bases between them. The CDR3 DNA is TGTGCCATCAGTGAGCGGTTGAATCAGCCCCAGCATTTT. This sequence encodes CAISERLNQPQHF.

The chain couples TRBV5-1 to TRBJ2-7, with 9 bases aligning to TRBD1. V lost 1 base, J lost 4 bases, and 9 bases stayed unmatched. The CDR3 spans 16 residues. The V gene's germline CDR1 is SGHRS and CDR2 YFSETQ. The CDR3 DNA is TGCGCCAGCAGCTTGATCGTGCGGGACAGGGATTACGAGCAGTACTTC. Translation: CASSLIVRDRDYEQYF.

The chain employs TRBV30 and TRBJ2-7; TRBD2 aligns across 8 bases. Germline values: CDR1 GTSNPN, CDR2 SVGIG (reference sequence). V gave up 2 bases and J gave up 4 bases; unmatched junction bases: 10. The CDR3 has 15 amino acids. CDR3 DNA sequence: TGTGCCTGGAGTTTAGGTAGCGGGGCCGGTTACGAGCAGTACTTC. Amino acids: CAWSLGSGAGYEQYF.

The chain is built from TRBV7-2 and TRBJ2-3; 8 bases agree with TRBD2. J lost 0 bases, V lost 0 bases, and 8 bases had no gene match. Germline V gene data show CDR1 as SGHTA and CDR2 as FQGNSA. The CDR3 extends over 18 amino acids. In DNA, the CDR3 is TGTGCCAGCAGCTTAGCGCGGAGAAGCGGGAGTAGCACAGATACGCAGTATTTT. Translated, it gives CASSLARRSGSSTDTQYF.

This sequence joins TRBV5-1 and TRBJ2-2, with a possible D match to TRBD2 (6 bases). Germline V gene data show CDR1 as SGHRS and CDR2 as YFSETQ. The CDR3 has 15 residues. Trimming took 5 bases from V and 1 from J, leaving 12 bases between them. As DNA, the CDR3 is TGCGCCAGCAGGTTAAGGGGAGGGAACACCGGGGAGCTGTTTTTT. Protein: CASRLRGGNTGELFF.

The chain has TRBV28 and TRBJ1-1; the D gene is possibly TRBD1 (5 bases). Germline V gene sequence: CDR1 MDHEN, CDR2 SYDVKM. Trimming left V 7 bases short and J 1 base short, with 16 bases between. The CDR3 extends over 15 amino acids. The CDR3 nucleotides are TGTGCCAGCACCCTATGGGTCAGGGCGAACACTGAAGCTTTCTTT. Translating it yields CASTLWVRANTEAFF.

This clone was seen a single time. CDR3 residues: CASSRTSGTAGNEQFF. As DNA, the CDR3 is TGTGCCAGCAGTCGGACTAGCGGTACAGCAGGCAATGAGCAGTTCTTC. The chain carries TRBV28 and TRBJ2-1; TRBD2 aligns across 10 bases. This CDR3 region has 16 residues. The germline gives CDR1 MDHEN, CDR2 SYDVKM. The V segment lost 5 bases and the J segment 6 bases; nucleotides outside the gene matches: 10.

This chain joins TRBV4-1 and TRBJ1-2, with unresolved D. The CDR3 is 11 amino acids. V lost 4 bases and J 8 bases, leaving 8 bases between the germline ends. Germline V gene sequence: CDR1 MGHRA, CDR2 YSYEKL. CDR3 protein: CASSRSKGYTF. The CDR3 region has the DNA TGCGCCAGCAGCCGCAGTAAGGGCTACACCTTC.

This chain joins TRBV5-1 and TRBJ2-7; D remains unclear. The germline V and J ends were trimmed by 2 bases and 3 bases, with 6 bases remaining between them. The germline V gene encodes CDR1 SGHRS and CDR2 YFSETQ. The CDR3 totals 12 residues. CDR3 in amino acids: CASSLSVYEQYF. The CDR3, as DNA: TGCGCCAGCAGCTTATCAGTCTACGAGCAGTACTTC.

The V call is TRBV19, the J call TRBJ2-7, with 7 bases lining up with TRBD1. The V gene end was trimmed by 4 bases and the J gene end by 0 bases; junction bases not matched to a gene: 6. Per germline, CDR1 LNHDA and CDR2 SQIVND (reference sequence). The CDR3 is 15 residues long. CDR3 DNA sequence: TGTGCCAGTAGTACCGACAGGGCTCACTCCTACGAGCAGTACTTC. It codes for CASSTDRAHSYEQYF.